Each of the 14 T cell receptor beta chains below was sequenced from the same sample in a study of shared clonotypes between healthy human individuals. Repertoires were generated with immunoSEQ multiplex PCR, while TCRdb's copy carries only in-frame clones and drops some. The repertoire holds roughly 1.4 million clones, with 98% to 99% as singletons. Sequences were obtained from naive CD4+ T cells sorted from blood. Specified subset: CD45RA+ positively selected. The receptors were sampled from a man aged 30-40 years in good health.

This chain connects TRBV6-6 to TRBJ2-5; 7 bases match TRBD1. The CDR3 totals 15 residues. The junction had 9 bases not matched to a gene; V was cut back by 4 bases and J by 4 bases. Germline CDR1 MNHNY, CDR2 SVGAGI (reference sequence). The CDR3 DNA reads as TGTGCCAGCAGTTCGACAGGGAGAGGGGTAGAGACCCAGTACTTC. Its protein is CASSSTGRGVETQYF.

Comment on this clone: Other DNA variants within this sample encode the same CDR3. The rearrangement links TRBV19 to TRBJ1-5; D unresolved. Germline-derived CDR1 and CDR2 are LNHDA and SQIVND (reference sequence). The length of the CDR3 is 13 residues. The germline V and J ends were trimmed by 6 bases and 0 bases, with 6 bases remaining between them. CDR3 residues: CASSKNSNQPQHF. CDR3 nucleotides: TGTGCCAGTAGCAAGAATAGCAATCAGCCCCAGCATTTT.

V gene TRBV7-6 combines with J gene TRBJ2-7, with D perhaps TRBD1 or TRBD2 (6 bases each). The CDR3 totals 16 residues. V was pared by 1 base and J by 2 bases, with 15 bases between. Per the germline V gene, CDR1 is SGHVS and CDR2 is FNYEAQ. CDR3 loop: CASSLVPLGGTYEQYF. In DNA form, the CDR3 reads TGTGCCAGCAGCTTAGTACCCCTCGGGGGCACCTACGAGCAGTACTTC.

The genes are TRBV5-5 and TRBJ2-7, with D possibly TRBD2 on 6 matching bases. The CDR3 consists of 15 residues. Trimming stripped 1 base from V and 3 bases from J, with 14 bases between. The germline V gene encodes CDR1 SGHKS and CDR2 YYEKEE (reference sequence). Here the CDR3 reads CASSLSGGENYEQYF. The CDR3 DNA reads TGTGCCAGCAGCTTGTCGGGCGGGGAAAACTACGAGCAGTACTTC.

The chain is built from TRBV18 and TRBJ2-5, with D tentatively TRBD1 or TRBD2 (5 bases each). The V end was cut by 0 bases, the J end by 7 bases, with 18 bases between. This CDR3 is built from 16 residues. Germline V gene data show CDR1 as KGHSH and CDR2 as LQKENI. CDR3 in DNA: TGTGCCAGCTCACCACCGGCCCCTGGACAAGAGGGGACCCAGTACTTC. Translating it yields CASSPPAPGQEGTQYF.

The genes are TRBV28 and TRBJ2-1; TRBD2 is a possible D gene (6 bases). There are 15 residues in the CDR3. Germline assignment: CDR1 MDHEN and CDR2 SYDVKM. V was clipped by 3 bases and J by 3 bases, with 12 bases between them. The DNA of the CDR3 is TGTGCCAGCAGTTTGGCGGGATCGGACTACAATGAGCAGTTCTTC. Translating it yields CASSLAGSDYNEQFF.

This chain links TRBV5-5 with TRBJ2-2, with TRBD1 matching over 7 bases. V lost 4 bases to trimming and J lost 4 bases; unmatched junction nucleotides: 7. Germline assignment: CDR1 SGHKS and CDR2 YYEKEE (reference sequence). CDR3 length: 15 amino acids. CDR3: CASSPWGQTTGELFF. CDR3 coding DNA: TGTGCCAGCAGCCCTTGGGGACAGACCACCGGGGAGCTGTTTTTT.

V gene TRBV5-5 combines with J gene TRBJ1-3; D remains ambiguous. CDR1 is SGHKS and CDR2 is YYEKEE in the germline V gene (reference sequence). The CDR3 has 13 residues. Trimming removed 4 bases from V and 2 bases from J, with 7 bases in between. The CDR3 region is CASSPGPGNTIYF. The CDR3 bases are TGTGCCAGCAGCCCCGGTCCTGGAAACACCATATATTTT.

The chain carries TRBV9 and TRBJ2-5; D is possibly TRBD1 (6 bases). The germline V gene has CDR1 SGDLS and CDR2 YYNGEE. The CDR3 consists of 14 residues. V lost 4 bases, J lost 5 bases, and 15 bases lay in between. The CDR3 region has the DNA TGTGCCAGCAGCCCTGGACAGTTCTGGGAGACCCAGTACTTC. This encodes CASSPGQFWETQYF.

V is TRBV15 and J is TRBJ2-2; 7 bases fit TRBD1. The length of the CDR3 is 13 residues. The ends lost 8 bases at V and 1 base at J; junction bases unmatched: 1. Germline V gene data show CDR1 as LNHNV and CDR2 as YYDKDF (reference sequence). CDR3: CATGTENTGELFF. The CDR3 DNA follows: TGTGCCACCGGGACAGAGAACACCGGGGAGCTGTTTTTT.

The CDR3 bases are TGTGCCAGCAGTTACTCCGGCGACAGGTCCTACAATGAGCAGTTCTTC. This sequence encodes CASSYSGDRSYNEQFF. The J gene is TRBJ2-1, the V gene TRBV6-6, with D tentatively TRBD1 (6 bases). The CDR3 consists of 16 residues. From germline, CDR1 is MNHNY and CDR2 SVGAGI (reference sequence). Trimming cost V 0 bases and J 1 base, with 10 bases left between them.

This sequence joins TRBV7-9 and TRBJ1-1; the D is unclear. This CDR3 is built from 14 residues. The germline V gene has CDR1 SEHNR and CDR2 FQNEAQ (reference sequence). Deletions cut 2 bases from V and 1 base from J, with 8 bases between. The CDR3 sequence: CASSLRESNTEAFF. CDR3 nucleotides: TGTGCCAGCAGCTTACGAGAGTCGAACACTGAAGCTTTCTTT.

For this clone: This sample includes further DNA sequences coding for the same CDR3. CDR3 nucleotides: TGTGCCAGCTCACCATCCAGGGGCACAGATACGCAGTATTTT. Its translation: CASSPSRGTDTQYF. This chain links TRBV18 with TRBJ2-3; perhaps TRBD1 as D (5 bases). V was clipped by 2 bases and J by 1 base, with 7 bases between them. CDR1 and CDR2 from the germline V gene are KGHSH and LQKENI. This CDR3 region has 14 residues.

The J gene is TRBJ1-4, the V gene TRBV11-2, with a tentative D call TRBD1 (5 bases). CDR1 is SGHAT and CDR2 is FQNNGV in the germline V gene. The CDR3 is 14 amino acids. V lost 5 bases and J lost 8, with 15 bases in between. The CDR3 is CASSQRQLPEKLFF. CDR3 nucleotide sequence: TGTGCCAGCAGCCAACGACAGCTCCCAGAAAAACTGTTTTTT.